These T cell receptor beta chains were read from a single sample in a study of CD8+ T cells in alopecia areata. Method: immunoSEQ multiplex PCR; TCRdb's copy keeps in-frame clones and lacks some. The sample lists around 150,000 clones; 82% were seen once. Material: CD8+ T cells sorted from blood, obtained at week 4, from a patient treated with tofacitinib. The receptors come from a human donor with alopecia areata. Both conserved end residues are part of each CDR3. The size entry is marked missing in some rows and otherwise reads once, few, many or a size class.

clone_size j_call v_call cdr3_aa
NA TRBJ1-3 TRBV4-1 CASSQGMGNTIYF
NA TRBJ1-4 TRBV7-8 CARVLANEKLFF
NA TRBJ1-2 TRBV27 CASSLLEAGSGYTF
NA TRBJ2-3 TRBV4-1 CASSLQLLAGGGTDTQYF
NA TRBJ2-1 TRBV27 CASSLGGNEQFF
NA TRBJ2-3 TRBV14 CASSLRGRTDTQYF
NA TRBJ1-6 TRBV2 CASSEGTGALAYNSPLHF
NA NA TRBV7-9 CASSLAVGKFRYEQYF
NA TRBJ1-2 TRBV7-9 CAIKRQGLNYGYTF
NA TRBJ2-1 TRBV27 CASSSRGSGGRYNEQFF
NA TRBJ1-1 TRBV27 CASRPLGDSPAPEAFF
NA TRBJ2-7 TRBV27 CASSPTIVYEQYF
NA TRBJ1-2 TRBV7-9 CASSFTKGYGYTF
NA TRBJ1-6 TRBV6-5 CASSPLTGYNSPLHF
NA TRBJ2-3 TRBV5-1 CASSLAGIGADTQYF
once TRBJ1-1 TRBV29-1 CSSIELNTEAFF
NA TRBJ2-7 TRBV19 CASSIGTGETYEQYF
once TRBJ2-4 TRBV11-2 CASSLEGGSIQYF
NA TRBJ2-1 TRBV29-1 CSVERGEGPQFF
NA TRBJ2-7 TRBV29-1 CSVEGGTYEQYF
once TRBJ2-7 TRBV7-9 CASSLEGLGLEQYF
NA TRBJ2-3 TRBV27 CASSLGRGGFTDKQYF
NA TRBJ2-5 TRBV7-2 CASSRTGPGRETQYF
NA TRBJ2-5 TRBV29-1 CSVEEGRRQGPLYQETQYF
NA TRBJ2-5 TRBV7-9 CASSFIRLQGGETQYF
NA TRBJ1-1 TRBV19 CASSIILRDRDIVRTEAFF
NA TRBJ2-1 TRBV4-3 CASSTELAGGHNEQFF
NA TRBJ2-1 TRBV6-5 CASTHAGVSEQFF
NA TRBJ1-3 TRBV5-5 CASSRVLGNTIYF
NA TRBJ2-7 TRBV6-4 CASSAQEYEQYF
NA TRBJ1-5 TRBV5-6 CASSVGQGNQPQHF
NA TRBJ2-1 TRBV7-3 CASSLGGPYNEQFF
NA TRBJ2-2 TRBV7-3 CASSSPGLAGNTGELFF
NA TRBJ2-7 TRBV4-3 CASSQELGYEQYF
NA TRBJ1-5 TRBV19 CASSVSGHQHF
NA TRBJ2-7 TRBV30 CAWKSGFYEQYF
few TRBJ2-7 TRBV10-2 CASSDWGPYEQYF
NA TRBJ1-5 TRBV27 CASSLTINQPQHF
NA TRBJ2-7 TRBV27 CASSIQYSYEQYF
NA TRBJ1-2 TRBV5-1 CASSLSRETSPGDYGYTF
NA TRBJ1-1 TRBV4-1 CASSQVAGGNTEAFF
NA TRBJ2-1 TRBV6-5 CASSQTSGVVDEQFF
NA TRBJ2-1 TRBV29-1 CSVELAGRNNEQFF
NA TRBJ2-2 TRBV5-6 CASSSTLPGQLRTGELFF
NA TRBJ2-1 TRBV27 CASSLFREHEQFF
NA TRBJ1-2 TRBV4-3 CASSQDSGHYGYTF
NA TRBJ1-5 TRBV30 CAWSPGKGSNQPQHF
few TRBJ2-7 TRBV4-3 CASSQEAGDYEQYF
once TRBJ2-7 TRBV7-9 CASSYQPGQGPYEQYF
NA TRBJ2-1 TRBV7-3 CASSSPGTSGVNEQFF
NA TRBJ2-5 TRBV29-1 CSGAAGTETQYF
NA TRBJ2-1 TRBV7-9 CASSFILGPEQFF
once TRBJ2-1 TRBV6-5 CATRGVLDNEQFF
NA TRBJ2-3 TRBV9 CASSVVGDIPDTQYF
NA TRBJ2-2 TRBV6-5 CASTGDGETGELFF
NA TRBJ1-2 TRBV19 CASTLEMVSYGYTF